This TCR beta chain was found in a study of Ad26.COV2.S vaccination and SARS-CoV-2 variants. As for the study in general: A COV1001 Ad26.COV2.S trial-arm participant provided the sample. Participants got Ad26.COV2.S intramuscularly, once or twice 56 days apart. Overall study findings and caveats: Recipients given vaccine exceeded placebo recipients in spike-specific TCR breadth. Estimates derived from TCR breadth and depth analyses may have underestimated total T cell responses.

Treatment: some 20 received Ad26.COV2.S at low or high dose, single or two shots; about 5 received placebo; per-sample allocation not given. Day 63 after the first injection of vaccine or placebo was the sampling time. Comments on this clone: Antigen unknown.

CDR1 and CDR2 from the germline V gene are SGHDT and YYEEEE. The V end was cut by 3 bases, the J end by 5 bases, with 4 bases between. The CDR3 runs to 11 residues. Using immunoSEQ multiplex PCR, the repertoire was profiled, and TCRdb retains in-frame clones only, with some absent. The data contain 450,000 to 550,000 clones, 89% of them singletons. Sequenced here: peripheral blood, sampled in a trial of Ad26.COV2.S vaccine versus placebo. This TCR was recovered from a person aged 18-65 years who received the Ad26.COV2.S COVID-19 vaccine or a placebo. V and J are TRBV5-6 and TRBJ2-3; D unresolved. CDR3 region: CASSWRDTQYF. CDR3 in DNA: TGTGCCAGCAGCTGGAGAGATACGCAGTATTTT.